The sample holds many counts of the clone carrying this TCR beta chain. It was with unique molecular identifiers that the TCRbeta library was prepared. TCRdb independently ran MiXCR on the PCR reads; one entry per CDR3 protein. The sample carries some 640,000 distinct CDR3 sequences, approximately 16% recorded once. These data are taken from a study of T-cell reconstitution after alpha-beta-depleted transplantation in children. The V segment lost 6 bases and the J segment 3 bases; nucleotides outside the gene matches: 4. In germline, CDR1 is SQVTM, CDR2 ANQGSEA. The CDR3 loop spans 14 amino acids. This specimen consisted of PBMCs from the stem cell graft donor, obtained from the stem cell graft. The clonotype originates from a human donor who donated a stem cell graft to a child with acute myeloid leukemia. The genes are TRBV29-1 and TRBJ2-1; 11 positions match TRBD2. The CDR3 DNA follows: TGCAGCGTCTTTCTAGCGGGAGGCTACAATGAGCAGTTCTTC. It is translated as CSVFLAGGYNEQFF.